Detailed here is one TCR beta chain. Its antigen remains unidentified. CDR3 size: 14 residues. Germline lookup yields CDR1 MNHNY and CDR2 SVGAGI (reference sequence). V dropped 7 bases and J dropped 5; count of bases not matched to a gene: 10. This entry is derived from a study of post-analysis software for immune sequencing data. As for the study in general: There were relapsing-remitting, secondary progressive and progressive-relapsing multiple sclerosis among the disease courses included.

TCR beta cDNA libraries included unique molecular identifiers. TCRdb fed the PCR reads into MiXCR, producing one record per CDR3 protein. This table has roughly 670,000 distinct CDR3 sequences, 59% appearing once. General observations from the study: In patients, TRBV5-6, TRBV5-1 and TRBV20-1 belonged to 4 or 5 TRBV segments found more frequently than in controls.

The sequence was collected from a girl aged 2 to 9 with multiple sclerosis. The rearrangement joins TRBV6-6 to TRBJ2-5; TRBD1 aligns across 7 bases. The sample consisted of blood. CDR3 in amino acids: CASTKQGRGETQYF. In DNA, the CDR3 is TGTGCCAGCACCAAACAGGGGCGCGGGGAGACCCAGTACTTC.